This is a list of T cell receptor beta chains from one sample in a study of shared clonotypes between healthy human individuals. The repertoire was sequenced with immunoSEQ multiplex PCR; TCRdb's copy has only in-frame clones and lacks some. The sample lists about 1 million clones, under 80% seen once, with roughly 1.5% in the top ten. The material sequenced was memory CD4+ T cells sorted from blood. Receptors originate from a man between 18 and 35 years old in good health. CDR3s include the opening cysteine and the closing phenylalanine or tryptophan. A D gene is named only where the DNA matches it firmly. The size entry is marked missing in some rows and otherwise reads once, few, many or a size class.

few TRBJ2-3 NA TRBV7-3 TGTGCCAGCAGCTTTGGGGGGCCCAGCACAGATACGCAGTATTTT CASSFGGPSTDTQYF
NA TRBJ1-3 NA TRBV4-2 TGTGCCAGCAGCCAAGTCCAGGGGAGCTCTGGAAACACCATATATTTT CASSQVQGSSGNTIYF
many TRBJ1-4 NA TRBV19 TGTGCCAGTAGTATAGAGTGGCAGCGGGATGAAAAACTGTTTTTT CASSIEWQRDEKLFF
many TRBJ2-2 NA TRBV30 TGTGCCTGGAGTGTGAGCAGGGCGAACACCGGGGAGCTGTTTTTT CAWSVSRANTGELFF
few TRBJ2-7 TRBD2 TRBV7-9 TGTGCCAGCAGCTTAGTTTCTAGCGGCCGGCACTCCTACGAGCAGTACTTC CASSLVSSGRHSYEQYF
few TRBJ2-2 NA TRBV2 TGTGCCAGCAGTGCAACTGAGGGCACCGGGGAGCTGTTTTTT CASSATEGTGELFF
NA TRBJ1-6 TRBD1 TRBV2 TGTGCCAGCCAACCCCGGGGACAGCGAGTCTCACCCCTCCACTTT CASQPRGQRVSPLHF
NA TRBJ1-5 NA TRBV5-6 TGTGCCAGCAGCTTAGGTAACAGCAATCAGCCCCAGCATTTT CASSLGNSNQPQHF
NA TRBJ1-1 TRBD1 TRBV27 TGTGCCAGCAGTTTCGGGGGACACAGGGGGCCGGGCACTGAAGCTTTCTTT CASSFGGHRGPGTEAFF
once TRBJ1-4 NA TRBV6-1 TGTGCCAGCAGGAGCTTCAAAGGGGATAATGAAAAACTGTTTTTT CASRSFKGDNEKLFF
NA TRBJ2-7 TRBD2 TRBV10-3 TGTGCCATCAGTGAGTCCGGTAGCGGGAGCTACGAGCAGTACTTC CAISESGSGSYEQYF
NA TRBJ2-2 NA TRBV7-9 TGTGCCAGCGGGCGGGGCACCGGGGAGCTGTTTTTT CASGRGTGELFF
NA TRBJ1-4 NA TRBV14 TGTGCCAGCAGCGAAGCTTTTTCTTTCCCCTATAATGAAAAACTGTTTTTT CASSEAFSFPYNEKLFF
NA TRBJ1-2 NA TRBV6-6 TGTGCCAGCAGTTTGCGGGGCGGCTACACCTTC CASSLRGGYTF
NA TRBJ2-5 TRBD1 TRBV11-2 TGTGCCAGCAGCTTAGAAGGGGGCGGGGAGACCCAGTACTTC CASSLEGGGETQYF
NA TRBJ2-7 TRBD2 TRBV4-1 TGCGCCAGCAGCCAAGAAAGGAGTAGCGGGGCCTACGAGCAGTACTTC CASSQERSSGAYEQYF
once TRBJ1-4 NA TRBV6-6 TGTGCCAGCAGTTACTCGGGGGGAAAGGGTGAAAAACTGTTTTTT CASSYSGGKGEKLFF
many TRBJ2-1 TRBD2 TRBV2 TGTGCCAGCGCTCCTCTGGAGCGGGATAATGAGCAGTTCTTC CASAPLERDNEQFF
once TRBJ2-3 NA TRBV10-3 TGTGCCATCTCAGTGAGTTCAGGGGATCCAGATACGCAGTATTTT CAISVSSGDPDTQYF
NA TRBJ2-3 TRBD2 TRBV2 TGTGCCAGCAGTTTAGCGGGGGGCGGCACAGATACGCAGTATTTT CASSLAGGGTDTQYF
NA TRBJ2-5 NA TRBV27 TGTGCCAGCAGTTCCTCCGAGAGGATGAGGGAGACCCAGTACTTC CASSSSERMRETQYF
NA TRBJ2-1 NA TRBV6-1 TGTGCCAGCAGTTTCCTCAACAATGAGCAGTTCTTC CASSFLNNEQFF
NA TRBJ2-3 TRBD2 TRBV29-1 TGCAGCGTCAGTCGTAGCGGGAGTAGTGTAGATACGCAGTATTTT CSVSRSGSSVDTQYF
once TRBJ2-3 TRBD2 TRBV4-1 TGCGCCAGCAGCCAAGATCTCGGCGGGGGAGCTAGCACAGATACGCAGTATTTT CASSQDLGGGASTDTQYF
NA TRBJ1-5 NA TRBV27 TGTGCCAGCAGTCCGGGGGCCAATCAGCCCCAGCATTTT CASSPGANQPQHF
NA TRBJ1-2 NA TRBV5-4 TGTGCCAGCAGAAAGGGGGTCGACTATGGCTACACCTTC CASRKGVDYGYTF
NA TRBJ2-1 NA TRBV7-3 TGTGCCAGCAGCCGAGGGAGGCAGACTCAGAATGAGCAGTTCTTC CASSRGRQTQNEQFF
NA TRBJ1-1 NA TRBV5-5 TGTGCCAGCAGCTTCGGGACAACGAACACTGAAGCTTTCTTT CASSFGTTNTEAFF
NA TRBJ2-1 TRBD2 TRBV9 TGTGCCAGCAGCGTAGGCGGACGGGGGGACTCCTACAATGAGCAGTTCTTC CASSVGGRGDSYNEQFF
NA TRBJ2-1 NA TRBV27 TGTGCCAGCAGTCCAGGCCGACTAGTAGCCTACAATGAGCAGTTCTTC CASSPGRLVAYNEQFF
NA TRBJ2-1 NA TRBV7-2 TGTGCCAGCAGCCGAGAATTAGGGTTTTACAATGAGCAGTTCTTC CASSRELGFYNEQFF
many TRBJ1-4 NA TRBV5-1 TGCGCCAGCAGCCCCGGGGGAGCTAATGAAAAACTGTTTTTT CASSPGGANEKLFF
few TRBJ2-7 TRBD1 TRBV6-5 TGTGCCAGCAGTAGGTCGGGACAGGGGACCGAGCAGTACTTC CASSRSGQGTEQYF
NA TRBJ1-1 NA TRBV29-1 TGCAGCGTTAAACAGGCCGACACTGAAGCTTTCTTT CSVKQADTEAFF
NA TRBJ2-5 TRBD2 TRBV9 TGTGCCAGCAGCATGGCGGGGGGGTACCAAGAGACCCAGTACTTC CASSMAGGYQETQYF
NA TRBJ2-3 NA TRBV10-3 TGTGCCATCAGTGAGATGTGGGGGTCCTCCACAGATACGCAGTATTTT CAISEMWGSSTDTQYF
NA TRBJ1-1 NA TRBV9 TGTGCCAGCAGCGTAGCCCAAAACACTGAAGCTTTCTTT CASSVAQNTEAFF
NA TRBJ1-5 NA TRBV30 TGTGCCTGGAGTGTAGGTCCTATCAATCAGCCCCAGCATTTT CAWSVGPINQPQHF
NA TRBJ2-4 NA TRBV5-6 TGTGCCAGCAGCTCAATGGACAAAAACATTCAGTACTTC CASSSMDKNIQYF
NA TRBJ2-7 NA TRBV18 TGTGCCAGCTCACCGGGGTTCGCGTACGAGCAGTACTTC CASSPGFAYEQYF
NA TRBJ2-7 NA TRBV6-1 TGTGCCAGTGGTTCGCCCGCCGTTTACGAGCAGTACTTC CASGSPAVYEQYF
once TRBJ1-5 NA TRBV27 TGTGCCAGCAGTCCCCAGGTGACCAATCAGCCCCAGCATTTT CASSPQVTNQPQHF
NA TRBJ2-7 NA TRBV28 TGTGCCAGCAGTTTAGTACAGCCTCCCTACGAGCAGTACTTC CASSLVQPPYEQYF
NA TRBJ1-3 NA TRBV9 TGTGCCAGCAGCCTGGCTCTCGGACAGTCTGGAAACACCATATATTTT CASSLALGQSGNTIYF
NA TRBJ2-7 NA TRBV2 TGTGCCAGCAAAACTGACAGGAGTATCCCCTACGAGCAGTACTTC CASKTDRSIPYEQYF
NA TRBJ1-4 NA TRBV30 TGTGCCTGGAGCGGTAAAGGGGGAGGCAATGAAAAACTGTTTTTT CAWSGKGGGNEKLFF
NA TRBJ1-2 NA TRBV30 TGTGCCTGGACGGCGGTTGTTAGCTATGGCTACACCTTC CAWTAVVSYGYTF
NA TRBJ2-7 TRBD1 TRBV6-6 TGTGCCAGCAGATCCGGGACAGGGGTCCAGAGGGGCGAGCAGTACTTC CASRSGTGVQRGEQYF
many TRBJ1-1 NA TRBV5-6 TGTGCCAGCAGCCTCGTACACGGAACAAACACTGAAGCTTTCTTT CASSLVHGTNTEAFF
NA TRBJ2-5 NA TRBV5-1 TGCGCCAGCAGCTTAGACTCCCTGAGGGAGACCCAGTACTTC CASSLDSLRETQYF
few TRBJ2-1 TRBD2 TRBV29-1 TGCAGCTCCCAGACTAGCTCAATCAATGAGCAGTTCTTC CSSQTSSINEQFF
NA TRBJ2-7 NA TRBV7-2 TGTGCCAGCAGCCCCAGGGGGCCGGGGCTAGCGGGTGCCTACGAGCAGTACTTC CASSPRGPGLAGAYEQYF